Presented here are 21 T cell receptor beta chains from one specimen sequenced in a study of Ad26.COV2.S vaccination and SARS-CoV-2 variants. Libraries were prepared by immunoSEQ multiplex PCR; TCRdb keeps only in-frame clonotypes and omits some of them. The sample lists 350,000 to 500,000 clones, 75% to 95% occurring once. Treatment reported: 19 received Ad26.COV2.S at low or high dose, single or two shots; a few received placebo; per-sample allocation not given. Day 63 following the first vaccine or placebo injection was when the samples were taken. Sequences were derived from peripheral blood, sampled in a trial of Ad26.COV2.S vaccine versus placebo. The receptors were gathered from a person between 18 and 60 years old who received the Ad26.COV2.S COVID-19 vaccine or a placebo.

This clone was detected only once. V usage is TRBV5-1 and J usage is TRBJ1-4; the D gene is possibly TRBD1 (6 bases). This CDR3 comprises 14 residues. V was clipped by 4 bases and J by 8 bases, with 15 bases between them. Germline loops: CDR1 SGHRS, CDR2 YFSETQ. The CDR3 loop reads CASSRGPRGEKLFF. As DNA, the CDR3 is TGCGCCAGCAGCCGCGGGCCGAGGGGGGAAAAACTGTTTTTT.

The chain carries TRBV30 and TRBJ2-3; 7 nucleotides align to TRBD2. Trimming cost V 5 bases and J 4 bases; bases outside gene matches: 9. The CDR3 is 14 amino acids. Looked up from germline, CDR1 is GTSNPN and CDR2 is SVGIG (reference sequence). The CDR3 DNA sequence: TGTGCCTGGGGGGAGGGCCGGGTCTCAGATACGCAGTATTTT. Residues: CAWGEGRVSDTQYF.

The genes are TRBV9 and TRBJ2-2; D not certain. V was shortened by 3 bases and J by 3 bases, with 6 bases between the two germline ends. Germline V gives CDR1 SGDLS, CDR2 YYNGEE. The CDR3 covers 13 residues. CDR3 DNA sequence: TGTGCCAGCAGCGAGGAATACACCGGGGAGCTGTTTTTT. Its translation is CASSEEYTGELFF.

The V gene is TRBV28, the J gene TRBJ2-7; D call uncertain. The CDR3 contains 14 residues. V was cut by 5 bases and J by 4 bases, with 15 bases left in between. The V gene's germline CDR1 is MDHEN and CDR2 SYDVKM. The CDR3 spells CASSTNHGWYEQYF. CDR3 coding DNA: TGTGCCAGCAGTACCAATCATGGGTGGTACGAGCAGTACTTC. The full variable domain, its missing parts supplied by reference TRBV28 and TRBJ2-7, is DVKVTQSSRYLVKRTGEKVFLECVQDMDHENMFWYRQDPGLGLRLIYFSYDVKMKEKGDIPEGYSVSREKKERFSLILESASTNQTSMYLCASSTNHGWYEQYFGPGTRLTVT.

V is TRBV30 and J is TRBJ1-1; 9 bases are shared with TRBD1. Germline CDR1 and CDR2: GTSNPN and SVGIG (reference sequence). This CDR3 contains 17 residues. After removal of 3 bases from V and 3 bases from J, the junction contained 14 bases not matched to a gene. This chain's CDR3 is CAWRVEETGGFHTEAFF. CDR3 nucleotides: TGTGCCTGGAGGGTAGAAGAAACAGGGGGCTTTCACACTGAAGCTTTCTTT.

This chain uses TRBV4-3 with TRBJ2-1; 10 nucleotides line up with TRBD2. Germline values: CDR1 LGHNA, CDR2 YSLEER. Trimming removed 4 bases from V and 8 bases from J; junction bases left unmatched: 8. The CDR3 contains 15 residues. This CDR3 reads CASSPGLATKYEQFF. CDR3 in DNA: TGCGCCAGCAGCCCGGGACTAGCGACAAAGTATGAGCAGTTCTTC.

This clone was detected only a few times. The CDR3 DNA reads TGTGCCAGTAGTCCTATGTCGGAGGGAGGCGGGGCCCTGTGGTCCTACAATGAGCAGTTCTTC. This sequence encodes CASSPMSEGGGALWSYNEQFF. The chain carries TRBV19 and TRBJ2-1; possibly TRBD2 for D (6 bases). The CDR3 length is 21 residues. CDR1 LNHDA and CDR2 SQIVND come from the germline V gene (reference sequence). The V end was cut by 5 bases, the J end by 1 base, with 30 bases between.

The chain's CDR3 is CASSSRTSGEDTQYF. In DNA, the CDR3 is TGTGCCAGCAGCTCCCGGACTAGCGGGGAGGATACGCAGTATTTT. The V call is TRBV7-2, the J call TRBJ2-3; 12 bases map to TRBD2. The CDR3 totals 15 residues. The V gene end was trimmed by 4 bases and the J gene end by 6 bases; junction bases not matched to a gene: 5. Germline CDR1 SGHTA, CDR2 FQGNSA.

The table lists this clone with a few counts. V and J are TRBV20-1 and TRBJ1-5; 7 nucleotides agree with TRBD1. The CDR3 has 17 residues. Germline-derived CDR1 and CDR2 are DFQATT and SNEGSKA (reference sequence). Trimming took 4 bases from V and 0 from J; bases not matched to a gene: 12. The chain's CDR3 is CSAIDSGTDYSNQPQHF. The CDR3 DNA is TGCAGTGCTATTGATTCCGGGACAGATTATAGCAATCAGCCCCAGCATTTT.

The chain uses TRBV27 and TRBJ2-7; 9 bases align to TRBD1. J gave up 6 bases and V 0 bases, and 6 bases lay outside the gene matches. The length of the CDR3 is 15 residues. From germline, CDR1 is MNHEY and CDR2 SMNVEV (reference sequence). The CDR3 nucleotides read TGTGCCAGCAGTTTATCGGGACAGGGTCTCGTCGAGCAGTACTTC. Its translation: CASSLSGQGLVEQYF.

The chain has TRBV19 and TRBJ1-5, with D uncertain. CDR1 is LNHDA and CDR2 is SQIVND in the germline V gene (reference sequence). CDR3 length: 15 amino acids. Trimming pared 3 bases from V and 4 bases from J, leaving 13 bases between. The CDR3 nucleotides are TGTGCCAGTAGTATCGCCCCTCTACGAAATCAGCCCCAGCATTTT. Residues: CASSIAPLRNQPQHF.

The rearrangement links TRBV28 to TRBJ2-2; the match to TRBD1 covers 7 bases. The CDR3 is 13 amino acids. J lost 7 bases, V lost 6 bases, and 5 bases had no gene match. CDR1 and CDR2 (germline): MDHEN, SYDVKM. For the CDR3, the DNA is TGTGCCAGCAGAACCCCAGGGGGCGGGGAGCTGTTTTTT. Its translation is CASRTPGGGELFF.

V and J are TRBV20-1 and TRBJ2-1; 11 bases map to TRBD2. The germline V gene encodes CDR1 DFQATT and CDR2 SNEGSKA (reference sequence). This CDR3 has 15 residues. The ends lost 3 bases at V and 4 bases at J; junction bases unmatched: 5. In nucleotides, the CDR3 is TGCAGTGCTAGTAAGGGGACTAGCGGATACAATGAGCAGTTCTTC. Residues: CSASKGTSGYNEQFF.

V usage is TRBV4-3 and J usage is TRBJ2-7; tentative D call: TRBD1 (6 bases). Germline values: CDR1 LGHNA, CDR2 YSLEER. The CDR3 contains 16 residues. With 0 bases removed from V and 3 bases from J, the gap between germline ends came to 15 bases. CDR3 region: CASSQDLSGTRYEQYF. CDR3 in DNA: TGCGCCAGCAGCCAAGACCTATCCGGGACACGCTACGAGCAGTACTTC.

This clone was counted once. The rearrangement joins TRBV28 to TRBJ2-5; D possibly corresponds to TRBD2 (6 bases). V lost 3 bases to trimming and J lost 1 base, with 9 bases between them. Germline loops: CDR1 MDHEN, CDR2 SYDVKM. The CDR3 loop spans 14 amino acids. The CDR3 loop is CASSFIGGQETQYF. CDR3 in DNA: TGTGCCAGCAGTTTTATCGGGGGCCAAGAGACCCAGTACTTC. Based on the CDR3 plus reference TRBV28 and TRBJ2-5, the full variable domain is DVKVTQSSRYLVKRTGEKVFLECVQDMDHENMFWYRQDPGLGLRLIYFSYDVKMKEKGDIPEGYSVSREKKERFSLILESASTNQTSMYLCASSFIGGQETQYFGPGTRLLVL.

The chain is built from TRBV4-2 and TRBJ1-1; possible D gene TRBD1, 6 bases. Looked up from germline, CDR1 is LGHNA and CDR2 is YNFKEQ. V was clipped by 2 bases and J by 1 base, with 11 bases between them. This CDR3 spans 15 amino acids. The CDR3 loop reads CASSQLQGRNTEAFF. CDR3 nucleotide sequence: TGTGCCAGCAGCCAACTCCAGGGGAGGAACACTGAAGCTTTCTTT.

The chain couples TRBV7-8 to TRBJ1-5, with D possibly matching TRBD1 (5 bases). V was clipped by 4 bases and J by 1 base, with 14 bases between them. The germline CDR1 and CDR2 sequences are SGHVS and FQNEAQ. The CDR3 is made up of 16 amino acids. The CDR3 coding sequence is TGTGCCAGCAGCTGGCTTCAGGGTGGAAGCAATCAGCCCCAGCATTTT. Residues: CASSWLQGGSNQPQHF.

The chain is built from TRBV27 and TRBJ2-1, with TRBD2 identical over 15 bases. The CDR3 covers 16 residues. CDR1 is MNHEY, CDR2 SMNVEV, per germline (reference sequence). The V and J ends lost 5 bases and 4 bases, in that order; junction bases with no gene match: 3. The CDR3 is CASSPGTSGRYNEQFF. As DNA, the CDR3 is TGTGCCAGCAGTCCCGGGACTAGCGGGAGGTACAATGAGCAGTTCTTC.

This clone was observed a single time. V is TRBV6-6 and J is TRBJ2-7; TRBD2 is a possible D gene (6 bases). The germline V gene has CDR1 MNHNY and CDR2 SVGAGI (reference sequence). The V end lost 7 bases, the J end lost 0 bases, and 19 bases lay between the germline ends. The CDR3 spans 16 residues. CDR3: CASTSTGTFTSYEQYF. The DNA of the CDR3 is TGTGCCAGCACTAGCACCGGGACTTTCACCTCCTACGAGCAGTACTTC.

The V and J genes are TRBV5-5 and TRBJ2-5; no clear D gene. Trimming left V 1 base short and J 2 bases short, with 9 bases between. The germline V gene has CDR1 SGHKS and CDR2 YYEKEE (reference sequence). The CDR3 totals 14 residues. The CDR3 is CASSLPQAQETQYF. CDR3 DNA: TGTGCCAGCAGCTTGCCGCAGGCGCAAGAGACCCAGTACTTC.

The CDR3: CASSHPRIAESYEQYF. CDR3 DNA: TGCGCCAGCAGTCACCCTAGAATAGCGGAGTCCTACGAGCAGTACTTC. The V gene is TRBV23-1, the J gene TRBJ2-7; D possibly corresponds to TRBD2 (6 bases). TRBV23-1 is given ORF status, its function remaining uncertain. V was shortened by 3 bases and J by 1 base, with 16 bases between the two germline ends. This CDR3 has 16 residues.